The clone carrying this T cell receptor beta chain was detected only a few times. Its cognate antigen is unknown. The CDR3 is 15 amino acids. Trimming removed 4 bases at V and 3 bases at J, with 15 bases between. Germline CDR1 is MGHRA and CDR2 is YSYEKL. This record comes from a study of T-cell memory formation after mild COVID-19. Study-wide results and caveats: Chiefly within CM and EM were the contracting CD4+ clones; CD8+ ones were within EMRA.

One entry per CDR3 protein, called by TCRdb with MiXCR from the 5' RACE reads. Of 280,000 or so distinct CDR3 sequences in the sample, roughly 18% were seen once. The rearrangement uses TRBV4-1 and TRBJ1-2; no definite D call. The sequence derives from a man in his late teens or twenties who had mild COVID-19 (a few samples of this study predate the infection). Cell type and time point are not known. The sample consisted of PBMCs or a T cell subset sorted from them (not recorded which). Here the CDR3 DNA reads TGCGCCAGCAGCCCGTGGAAGGAACAGCACTATGGCTACACCTTC. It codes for CASSPWKEQHYGYTF.